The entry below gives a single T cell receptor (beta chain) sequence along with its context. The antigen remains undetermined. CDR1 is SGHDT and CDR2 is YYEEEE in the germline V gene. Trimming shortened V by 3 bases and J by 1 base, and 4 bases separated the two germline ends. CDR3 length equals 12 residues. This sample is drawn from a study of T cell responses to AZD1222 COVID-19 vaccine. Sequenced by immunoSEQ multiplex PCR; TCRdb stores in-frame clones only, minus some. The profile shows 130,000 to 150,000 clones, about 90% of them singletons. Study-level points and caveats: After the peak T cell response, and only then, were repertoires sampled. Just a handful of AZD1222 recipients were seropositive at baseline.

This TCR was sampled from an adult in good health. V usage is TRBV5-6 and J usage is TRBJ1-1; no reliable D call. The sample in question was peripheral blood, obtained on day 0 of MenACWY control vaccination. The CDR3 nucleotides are TGTGCCAGCAGCTGGGGGAACACTGAAGCTTTCTTT. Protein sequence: CASSWGNTEAFF.